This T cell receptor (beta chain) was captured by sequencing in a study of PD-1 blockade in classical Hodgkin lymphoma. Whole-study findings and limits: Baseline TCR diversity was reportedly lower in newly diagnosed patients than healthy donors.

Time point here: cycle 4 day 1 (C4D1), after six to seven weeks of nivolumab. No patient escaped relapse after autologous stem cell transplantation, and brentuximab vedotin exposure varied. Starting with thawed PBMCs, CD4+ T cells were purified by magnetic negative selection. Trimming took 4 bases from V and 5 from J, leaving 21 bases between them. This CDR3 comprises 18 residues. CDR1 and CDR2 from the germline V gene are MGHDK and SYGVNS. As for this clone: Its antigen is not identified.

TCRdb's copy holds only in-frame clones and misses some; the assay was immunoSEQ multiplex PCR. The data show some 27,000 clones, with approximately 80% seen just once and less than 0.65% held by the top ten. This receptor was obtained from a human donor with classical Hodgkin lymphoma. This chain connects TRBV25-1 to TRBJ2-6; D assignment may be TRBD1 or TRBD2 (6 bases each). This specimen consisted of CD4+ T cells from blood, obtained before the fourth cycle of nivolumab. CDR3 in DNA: TGTGCCAGCAGTGGGGGGGCAACTGGACAAAGTCGGGCCAACGTCCTGACTTTC. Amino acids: CASSGGATGQSRANVLTF.